The clone carrying this TCR beta chain came up a few times. Its antigen is not known. The CDR3 contains 13 residues. J was trimmed by 7 bases and V by 5 bases; bases with no gene match: 5. Germline-derived CDR1 and CDR2 are SQVTM and ANQGSEA. The PCR used 60 Vbeta and 13 Jbeta primers. Profiling relied on immunoSEQ multiplex PCR, and the TCRdb table lists in-frame clones only, not all of them. Here the sample spans around 120,000 clones, around 10% being singletons. This record belongs to a study of cytomegalovirus exposure and HLA in healthy donors. Findings and limits, study-wide: The authors enumerated some 170 TCR beta chains as linked to cytomegalovirus. More clonal expansion characterized HLA-associated TCR beta chains than equally common others in a later analysis. Reportedly, fewer N-insertions than the roughly 690-donor mean appeared in an Asian-associated ancestry cluster in a later analysis.

Sequencing was performed on PBMCs. The gene calls are TRBV29-1 and TRBJ2-1; 10 bases line up with TRBD2. This receptor was taken from a man aged 25-45 years in good health and CMV-seronegative. CDR3 coding DNA: TGCAGCGTTCTAGCGGGAGCAAGTAATGAGCAGTTCTTC. Amino acids: CSVLAGASNEQFF.